This TCR beta chain was sequenced for a study of T-cell reconstitution after alpha-beta-depleted transplantation in children. The TCRbeta library was prepared with unique molecular identifiers. MiXCR was run by TCRdb on the PCR reads, yielding one entry per CDR3 protein. The table records roughly 220,000 distinct CDR3 sequences, 12% of them present only once. The sequences come from PBMCs from the stem cell graft donor, collected from the stem cell graft. The clonotype was recovered from a human donor who donated a stem cell graft to a child with acute lymphoblastic leukemia.

The CDR3 reads CASTGGDGYTF. The CDR3 bases are TGTGCCAGCACCGGGGGGGATGGCTACACCTTC. The chain joins TRBV4-2 to TRBJ1-2, with D perhaps matching TRBD1 (5 bases). This CDR3 is 11 amino acids long. Germline V CDR1 and CDR2: LGHNA, YNFKEQ. The V end lost 7 bases, the J end lost 6 bases, and 9 bases lay between the germline ends.